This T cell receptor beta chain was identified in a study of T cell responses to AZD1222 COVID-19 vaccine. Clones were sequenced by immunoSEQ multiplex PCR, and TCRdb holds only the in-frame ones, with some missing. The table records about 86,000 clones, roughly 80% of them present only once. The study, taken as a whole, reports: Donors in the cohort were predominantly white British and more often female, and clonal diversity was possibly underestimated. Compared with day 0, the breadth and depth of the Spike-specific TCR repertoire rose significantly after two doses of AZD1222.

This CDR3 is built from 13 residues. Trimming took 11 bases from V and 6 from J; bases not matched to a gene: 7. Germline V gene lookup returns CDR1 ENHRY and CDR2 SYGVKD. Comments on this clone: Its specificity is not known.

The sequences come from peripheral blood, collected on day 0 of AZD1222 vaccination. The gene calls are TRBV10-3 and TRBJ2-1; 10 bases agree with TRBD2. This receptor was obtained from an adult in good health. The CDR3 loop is CAGSSGRGNEQFF. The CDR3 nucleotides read TGTGCCGGCTCTAGCGGGAGAGGCAATGAGCAGTTCTTC.